The rows below give T cell receptor beta chains drawn from one sample of a study of Graves' ophthalmopathy and Graves' hyperthyroidism. Using its own MiXCR run on the multiplex PCR reads, TCRdb lists one record per CDR3 protein. The table lists approximately 700,000 distinct CDR3 sequences, about two fifths of them singletons, with under 3.5% in the top ten. The sequenced sample consisted of peripheral blood. The source is an adult man with Graves' ophthalmopathy. CDR3s include the opening cysteine and the closing phenylalanine or tryptophan. D genes are given only for firm matches. The size field is filled for only some rows; it gives once, few, many or a size class.

TRBD1 many TRBJ1-2 TRBV2 CASIDRVDGYTF TGTGCCAGCATCGACAGGGTGGATGGCTACACCTTC
. . TRBJ2-2 TRBV7-9 CASSQEQGGPTGELFF TGCGCCAGCAGCCAAGAACAGGGAGGGCCCACCGGGGAGCTGTTTTTT
TRBD1 many TRBJ1-1 TRBV9 CASSASRTGKNTEAFF TGTGCCAGCAGCGCTTCCCGGACAGGCAAGAACACTGAAGCTTTCTTT
. . TRBJ1-4 TRBV30 CAWSAGRNEKLFF TGTGCCTGGAGTGCGGGCAGGAATGAAAAACTGTTTTTT
. many TRBJ1-1 TRBV9 CASSPNWVTEAFF TGTGCCAGCAGCCCTAATTGGGTCACTGAAGCTTTCTTT
. many TRBJ1-4 TRBV19 CASSMGQINEKLFF TGTGCCAGTAGTATGGGGCAGATTAATGAAAAACTGTTTTTT
. few TRBJ1-6 TRBV12-3/TRBV12-4 CASSPLGGFNSPLHF TGTGCCAGCAGCCCTCTGGGGGGTTTTAATTCACCCCTCCACTTT
TRBD1 many TRBJ2-5 TRBV7-9 CASSLALGTGHQETQYF TGTGCCAGCAGCTTAGCGTTGGGGACAGGACACCAAGAGACCCAGTACTTC
. . TRBJ1-6 TRBV29-1 CSGVGHNSPLHF TGCAGCGGAGTAGGACATAATTCACCCCTCCACTTT
TRBD2 few TRBJ2-7 TRBV12-3/TRBV12-4 CASSPTSGGPGKRYEQYF TGTGCCAGCAGCCCGACTAGCGGGGGGCCCGGGAAAAGGTACGAGCAGTACTTC
. many TRBJ2-7 TRBV15 CATSRVAGPDEQYF TGTGCCACCAGCAGAGTTGCAGGACCGGACGAGCAGTACTTC
. . TRBJ1-1 TRBV29-1 CSVDGRTTEAFF TGCAGCGTTGATGGTAGGACTACCGAAGCTTTCTTT
TRBD1 many TRBJ2-5 TRBV7-6 CASSLVPGTDQETQYF TGTGCCAGCAGCTTAGTTCCCGGGACAGACCAAGAGACCCAGTACTTC
. many TRBJ2-3 TRBV7-9 CASGGAQYF TGTGCCAGCGGGGGCGCGCAGTATTTT
. . TRBJ2-7 TRBV18 CASSPSTDGGEQYF TGTGCCAGCTCACCAAGCACGGACGGGGGAGAGCAGTACTTC
. . TRBJ1-2 TRBV7-2 CASSLAGGPENYGYTF TGTGCCAGCAGCTTAGCGGGGGGGCCGGAGAACTATGGCTACACCTTC
TRBD1 many TRBJ1-5 TRBV10-3 CASRPQGNDQPQHF TGTGCCAGCAGGCCACAGGGGAACGATCAGCCCCAGCATTTT
. many TRBJ1-3 TRBV4-3 CASSQDSTVLSGNTIYF TGCGCCAGCAGCCAAGATTCGACGGTTCTCTCTGGAAACACCATATATTTT
. . TRBJ2-7 TRBV27 CASRSGVYEQYF TGTGCCAGCAGGTCAGGGGTCTACGAGCAGTACTTC
. . TRBJ2-7 TRBV6-2/TRBV6-3 CASSYSYLTGSYEQYF TGTGCCAGCAGTTACTCGTATTTAACAGGTTCATACGAGCAGTACTTC
. . TRBJ1-1 TRBV7-9 CASSLKSPQGNTEAFF TGTGCCAGCAGTCTAAAATCCCCTCAGGGGAACACTGAAGCTTTCTTT
. . TRBJ1-2 TRBV25-1 CASTETDSYGYTF TGTGCCAGCACGGAGACGGATAGCTATGGCTACACCTTC
TRBD1 . TRBJ1-4 TRBV7-9 CASSLTGGREKLFF TGTGCCAGCTCACTGACAGGGGGTCGAGAAAAACTGTTTTTT
. . TRBJ2-7 TRBV3-1 CASSQEGRLYEQYF TGTGCCAGCAGCCAAGAGGGCAGACTCTACGAGCAGTACTTC
. . TRBJ1-4 TRBV7-9 CASSPGLLGKKLFF TGTGCCAGCAGCCCGGGACTCCTTGGTAAAAAACTGTTTTTT
. many TRBJ1-4 TRBV2 CASSDRGTNEKLFF TGTGCCAGCAGTGATCGTGGGACTAATGAAAAACTGTTTTTT
TRBD1 few TRBJ1-2 TRBV20-1 CSAPLPGQGASGYTF TGCAGTGCTCCTCTTCCGGGACAGGGGGCGAGTGGCTACACCTTC
. many TRBJ1-1 TRBV9 CASSRRGAATEAFF TGTGCCAGCAGCCGCCGGGGGGCGGCCACTGAAGCTTTCTTT
. . TRBJ1-1 TRBV29-1 CSVHTQEGEAFF TGCAGCGTTCACACACAGGAAGGTGAAGCTTTCTTT
. many TRBJ1-2 TRBV29-1 CSVADLNGVYGYTF TGCAGCGTTGCCGACTTGAACGGCGTCTATGGCTACACCTTC
. many TRBJ2-5 TRBV6-6 CASSYRARETQYF TGTGCCAGCAGTTACAGAGCGAGAGAGACCCAGTACTTC
. . TRBJ1-1 TRBV5-8 CASRSQGTLENTEAFF TGTGCCAGCAGATCCCAAGGGACCCTGGAGAACACTGAAGCTTTCTTT
TRBD1 many TRBJ2-2 TRBV7-2 CASNPQGASTGELFF TGTGCCAGCAACCCACAGGGGGCATCGACCGGGGAGCTGTTTTTT
TRBD1 . TRBJ2-7 TRBV6-1 CASRQGFGYEQYF TGTGCCAGCAGACAGGGGTTTGGCTACGAGCAGTACTTC
TRBD2 . TRBJ2-7 TRBV27 CASSPPGLANIHEQYF TGTGCCAGCAGCCCTCCCGGACTAGCCAATATCCACGAGCAGTACTTC
. many TRBJ1-5 TRBV2 CASSWNRWGDNNQPQHF TGTGCCAGCAGCTGGAACAGGTGGGGGGATAACAATCAGCCCCAGCATTTT
TRBD1 many TRBJ1-2 TRBV4-1 CASSQGEGQGTGYTF TGCGCCAGCAGCCAAGGTGAAGGACAGGGCACTGGCTACACCTTC
. . TRBJ2-7 TRBV19 CASSVLSGAQYF TGTGCCAGTAGTGTACTGTCCGGGGCCCAATACTTC
. few TRBJ1-4 TRBV4-3 CASSQDDQVTNEKLFF TGCGCCAGCAGCCAAGATGATCAGGTCACTAATGAAAAACTGTTTTTT
. . TRBJ1-3 TRBV7-9 CASSSSNTIYF TGTGCCAGCAGCTCGTCGAACACCATATATTTT
. . TRBJ2-5 TRBV10-3 CAISESVGAGGRPGETQYF TGTGCCATCAGTGAGTCGGTCGGGGCCGGGGGGCGCCCCGGTGAGACCCAGTACTTC
TRBD1 . TRBJ1-2 TRBV29-1 CSVYRGSGYTF TGCAGCGTTTACAGGGGTTCCGGCTACACCTTC
TRBD2 . TRBJ2-1 TRBV7-7 CASSLALAGGDEQFF TGTGCTAGCAGCTTAGCTCTAGCGGGAGGGGACGAGCAGTTCTTC
TRBD1 many TRBJ2-2 TRBV20-1 CSALTGPGELFF TGCAGTGCCTTGACAGGGCCCGGGGAGCTGTTTTTT
. . TRBJ2-2 TRBV29-1 CSARRIRATGELFF TGCAGTGCTAGACGGATCAGGGCCACCGGGGAGCTGTTTTTT
TRBD1 . TRBJ1-6 TRBV11-2 CASEGTGGFSPLHF TGTGCTAGCGAGGGGACAGGGGGTTTTTCACCCCTCCACTTT
. . TRBJ2-2 TRBV10-1 CASRPRVVSGELFF TGTGCCAGCAGGCCGAGGGTGGTGTCCGGGGAGCTGTTTTTT
. many TRBJ1-5 TRBV20-1 CSASPLHGRPQHF TGCAGTGCTAGCCCCCTTCACGGCCGGCCCCAGCATTTT
. many TRBJ1-2 TRBV12-5 CASGLSHTF TGTGCTAGTGGCTTGTCCCACACCTTC
TRBD1 . TRBJ1-5 TRBV24-1 CATSDRFDRAQPQHF TGTGCCACCAGTGACCGATTCGACAGGGCACAGCCCCAGCATTTT